These 18 T cell receptor beta chains came from one sample sequenced in a study of T-cell memory formation after mild COVID-19. TCRdb ran MiXCR on the 5' RACE reads and lists one entry per CDR3 protein. The sample has fewer than 150,000 distinct CDR3 sequences, more than 15% seen once. Sequenced: PBMCs or a T cell subset sorted from them (not recorded which). The receptors come from a man between 18 and 29 years old who had mild COVID-19 (a few samples of this study predate the infection). Cell type and time point are not known.

This chain links TRBV5-4 with TRBJ2-3; 14 bases are shared with TRBD2. V shed 5 bases and J 10 bases; nucleotides not matched to a gene: 6. In germline, CDR1 is SGHNT, CDR2 YYREEE (reference sequence). The CDR3 covers 14 residues. This chain's CDR3 is CASSLPGLAGAQYF. For the CDR3, the DNA is TGTGCCAGCAGTTTACCGGGACTAGCGGGGGCGCAGTATTTT.

The chain has TRBV5-1 and TRBJ1-4; perhaps TRBD1 as D (5 bases). Germline CDR1 reads SGHRS; CDR2 reads YFSETQ. This CDR3 spans 15 amino acids. V shed 3 bases and J shed 2 bases, with 11 bases lying between them. CDR3 DNA sequence: TGCGCCAGCAGCTGGGGGAATTGGACTAATGAAAAACTGTTTTTT. This encodes CASSWGNWTNEKLFF.

The chain uses TRBV2 and TRBJ1-6; no definite D call. Germline V CDR1 and CDR2: SNHLY, FYNNEI. V lost 6 bases, J lost 7 bases, and 10 bases lay in between. CDR3 length: 13 residues. In nucleotides, the CDR3 is TGTGCCAGCAGGGGGATACTAAATTCACCCCTCCACTTT. It codes for CASRGILNSPLHF.

This clonotype has ten or more counts. The chain employs TRBV20-1 and TRBJ1-1, with D tentatively TRBD1 (5 bases). Trimming removed 1 base at V and 7 bases at J, with 13 bases between. The CDR3 spans 13 residues. From germline, CDR1 is DFQATT and CDR2 SNEGSKA (reference sequence). In nucleotides, the CDR3 is TGCAGTGCTAGAGCTCCAGCGGGACTTGAAGCTTTCTTT. Protein product: CSARAPAGLEAFF.

This clonotype was counted between two and nine times. The rearrangement links TRBV6-5 to TRBJ1-2, with D perhaps matching TRBD1 (6 bases). With 0 bases removed from V and 8 bases from J, the gap between germline ends came to 16 bases. Germline V gene lookup returns CDR1 MNHEY and CDR2 SVGAGI. The CDR3 is made up of 15 amino acids. CDR3 nucleotide sequence: TGTGCCAGCAGTTACTCACCGGGGGCCCTTGCCGGCTACACCTTC. It encodes CASSYSPGALAGYTF.

This clonotype was seen ten or more times. The rearrangement links TRBV3-1 to TRBJ2-2, with 10 bases aligning to TRBD2. The V segment lost 1 base and the J segment 5 bases; nucleotides outside the gene matches: 4. The germline CDR1 and CDR2 sequences are LGHDT and YNNKEL (reference sequence). The CDR3 totals 16 residues. The CDR3 region has the DNA TGTGCCAGCAGCCAAGGTCTAGCGGGAGCAACCGGGGAGCTGTTTTTT. Amino acids: CASSQGLAGATGELFF. The full variable domain, rest sourced from reference TRBV3-1 and TRBJ2-2, is DTAVSQTPKYLVTQMGNDKSIKCEQNLGHDTMYWYKQDSKKFLKIMFSYNNKELIINETVPNRFSPKSPDKAHLNLHINSLELGDSAVYFCASSQGLAGATGELFFGEGSRLTVL.

This clonotype was detected only a few times. The J gene is TRBJ1-2, the V gene TRBV6-2 or TRBV6-3; D not certain. V lost 7 bases to trimming and J lost 4 bases, with 19 bases between them. This CDR3 spans 15 amino acids. Germline CDR1 reads MNHEY; CDR2 reads SVGEGT. The DNA for the CDR3 is TGTGCCAGCACCTCCAGAGGCGGTACCATCTATGGCTACACCTTC. It specifies CASTSRGGTIYGYTF.

This sequence joins TRBV7-2 and TRBJ1-2; D gene uncertain. Germline values: CDR1 SGHTA, CDR2 FQGNSA. The V gene lost 3 bases and the J gene lost 6 bases, with 11 bases spanning the gap. This CDR3 has 13 residues. CDR3 region: CASSFTWKDGYTF. The CDR3 nucleotides are TGTGCCAGCAGCTTTACTTGGAAGGATGGCTACACCTTC.

This clonotype turned up a few times. The gene calls are TRBV6-2 or TRBV6-3 and TRBJ2-2; D unresolved. There are 14 residues in the CDR3. Trimming removed 7 bases at V and 3 bases at J, with 12 bases between. The germline gives CDR1 MNHEY, CDR2 SVGEGT. CDR3 coding DNA: TGTGCCAGCATCCGCTCGGCCCACACCGGGGAGCTGTTTTTT. It encodes CASIRSAHTGELFF.

The chain has TRBV6-5 and TRBJ1-4, with 7 positions matching TRBD1. With V trimmed by 0 bases and J by 3 bases, 10 bases remained unmatched. Germline CDR1 is MNHEY and CDR2 is SVGAGI. CDR3 size: 18 residues. The CDR3: CASSYSQGGLGSNEKLFF. CDR3 DNA sequence: TGTGCCAGCAGTTACTCGCAGGGGGGCCTCGGTTCTAATGAAAAACTGTTTTTT.

The V and J genes are TRBV14 and TRBJ1-1; D not certain. The germline gives CDR1 SGHDN, CDR2 FVKESK. The CDR3 covers 16 residues. V lost 1 base, J lost 0 bases, and 12 bases lay in between. The CDR3 here is CASSQGPGTMNTEAFF. CDR3 coding DNA: TGTGCCAGCAGCCAAGGGCCAGGCACCATGAACACTGAAGCTTTCTTT.

This clonotype was seen a handful of times. The chain combines TRBV7-2 with TRBJ2-3; D is ambiguous. Germline CDR1 SGHTA, CDR2 FQGNSA. The CDR3 runs 12 residues. The V end lost 5 bases, the J end lost 11 bases, and 14 bases lay between the germline ends. CDR3 bases: TGTGCCAGCAGCGGGGTACCTTATGTGCAGTATTTT. This sequence encodes CASSGVPYVQYF.

This clonotype has a handful of counts. The V and J genes are TRBV28 and TRBJ2-3, with 10 bases matching TRBD2. The germline CDR1 and CDR2 sequences are MDHEN and SYDVKM. After removal of 6 bases from V and 0 bases from J, the junction contained 12 bases not matched to a gene. The CDR3 totals 18 residues. CDR3 sequence reads: CASSHTSGEKTSTDTQYF. For the CDR3, the DNA is TGTGCCAGCAGCCACACTAGCGGGGAAAAAACTAGCACAGATACGCAGTATTTT.

Ten or more counts support this clonotype. The chain employs TRBV7-8 and TRBJ2-1; D tentatively fits TRBD1 or TRBD2 (6 bases each). CDR1 and CDR2 from the germline V gene are SGHVS and FQNEAQ. This CDR3 has 15 amino acids. V lost 4 bases to trimming and J lost 7 bases, with 17 bases between them. CDR3 protein: CASSSPSGGRNEQFF. CDR3 DNA sequence: TGTGCCAGCAGCTCACCTAGTGGGGGGCGAAATGAGCAGTTCTTC.

This clonotype was picked up a small number of times. The CDR3, as DNA: TGTGCCAGCAGTGGTAGCGGGGGCGGCACAGATACGCAGTATTTT. Translated, it gives CASSGSGGGTDTQYF. V usage is TRBV2 and J usage is TRBJ2-3; TRBD2 aligns across 9 bases. The germline V gene has CDR1 SNHLY and CDR2 FYNNEI. The length of the CDR3 is 15 residues. The junction had 3 bases not matched to a gene; V was cut back by 4 bases and J by 1 base.

The chain recombines TRBV12-3 or TRBV12-4 with TRBJ1-5; D ambiguous. V was pared by 3 bases and J by 9 bases, with 15 bases between. CDR3 length: 14 amino acids. In nucleotides, the CDR3 is TGTGCCAGCAGTTTCCCGGGAAGGGCATGGCCCCAGCATTTT. It encodes CASSFPGRAWPQHF.

This clonotype was counted many times. V usage is TRBV14 and J usage is TRBJ2-1; D possibly corresponds to TRBD1 (6 bases). Trimming left V 4 bases short and J 8 bases short, with 18 bases between. CDR1 SGHDN and CDR2 FVKESK come from the germline V gene. The CDR3 sequence is 15 residues long. CDR3 nucleotide sequence: TGTGCCAGCAGCCCCCTTGGGTGGGGGCTGGATGAGCAGTTCTTC. Residues: CASSPLGWGLDEQFF. Full variable domain (rest looked up from reference TRBV14 and TRBJ2-1): EAGVTQFPSHSVIEKGQTVTLRCDPISGHDNLYWYRRVMGKEIKFLLHFVKESKQDESGMPNNRFLAERTGGTYSTLKVQPAELEDSGVYFCASSPLGWGLDEQFFGPGTRLTVL.

This sequence joins TRBV6-1 and TRBJ1-4; D perhaps matches TRBD1 (5 bases). Germline CDR1 MNHNS, CDR2 SASEGT. V lost 1 base and J lost 8, with 14 bases in between. The CDR3 spans 15 residues. The CDR3 DNA reads TGTGCCAGCAGTGAAGGAGGAGGGGCAGGAGAAAAACTGTTTTTT. The encoded protein is CASSEGGGAGEKLFF.